The clone carrying this TCR beta chain was recorded a few times. The antigen remains undetermined. This entry comes from a study of T cell repertoires in cytomegalovirus infection. Study conclusions and caveats: CMV-specific TCR beta clonotypes restricted by HLA-C dominated the ex vivo response. Frequencies of public TCR beta families were cumulated, and this identified carriers of CMV plus the relevant HLA.

TCRdb itself ran the reads through MiXCR, one entry per CDR3 protein. This table has around 710,000 distinct CDR3 sequences, approximately 32% appearing once. The CDR3 length is 13 residues. The V and J ends lost 3 bases and 8 bases respectively, with 10 bases between them. Per germline, CDR1 MNHEY and CDR2 SMNVEV (reference sequence). The receptor's source is a human donor in good health (CMV status not recorded). Some clones in this sample may be carry-over from other donors' samples. The sample consisted of cultured CD8+ T cells from PBMCs, taken from culture after CMV antigen stimulation. V and J are TRBV27 and TRBJ1-4; D is ambiguous. As DNA, the CDR3 is TGTGCCAGCAGTTTCGTGGGGAAAGAAAAACTGTTTTTT. Its protein is CASSFVGKEKLFF. The variable domain in full, with the rest retrieved from reference TRBV27 and TRBJ1-4, is EAQVTQNPRYLITVTGKKLTVTCSQNMNHEYMSWYRQDPGLGLRQIYYSMNVEVTDKGDVPEGYKVSRKEKRNFPLILESPSPNQTSLYFCASSFVGKEKLFFGSGTQLSVL.